This T cell receptor (beta chain) came from a study of blood T cell repertoires in COVID-19 (dated by TCRdb to 2018 to 2020). Background for the entire study: Samples covering the acute and convalescent phases of COVID-19 were provided by collaborators in the United States, Italy and Spain. Where HLA class I and class II types were available, the types were taken from metadata supplied by the sample provider, not from assay-based typing. The samples were drawn from two sources: the first 160 participants of the ongoing ImmuneRACE study, and 1,000 to 1,500 subjects contributed by 6 global collaborators. The prospective study material was composed of cDNA or gDNA derived from T cells, B-cell-depleted T cells, or PBMCs. Deeply sampled blood TCRbeta repertoires from subjects exposed to, actively infected with, or recovered from COVID-19 were included in the dataset. Nearly every sample came with metadata listing a de-identified subject ID, COVID-19 status, age in years and sex. The repertoires were released in a freely available public database intended as a resource for research on the immune response to SARS-CoV-2.

With regard to this clone: The target of this receptor is not known. No per-base quality is available; no much larger clone lies one base away.

The CDR3, cysteine through phenylalanine, is 15 amino acids long. Only the CDR3 DNA stays, 45 bases, in frame from base 1. The collaborating institutions used their own protocols to collect whole blood in K2EDTA tubes. Collaborator samples were shipped for TCRbeta analysis as frozen whole blood, isolated PBMCs, or DNA extracted from either sample type. Paper-wide results and their limitations: The quantity of clinical and demographic metadata differed by source and by participant and was supplied without curation.

TCRbeta CDR3 regions were amplified from genomic DNA by means of the immunoSEQ Assay, a bias-controlled multiplex PCR. On the authors' methods: The number of nucleated cells in each sample was estimated by amplification of reference gene primers within the assay. To quantify the absolute abundance of each unique TCRbeta CDR3 rearrangement, sequence reads were collapsed and filtered. For each sample, productive Simpson clonality was calculated by taking the square root of Simpson's diversity index across productive rearrangements. TCRdb holds this immuneACCESS table with in-frame rearrangements only. Some clones are missing; in checked studies, unresolved V genes explain under half, and the rest has no known cause. The V and J calls and the clone size are those of that table, but D and trimming were determined from the DNA. This sample has roughly 300,000 clones in its table, and around 86% of those were observed once. More than 10% of the sample goes to the ten largest clones.

The origin of this receptor is a human donor in a cohort sampled during active COVID-19. Sequenced: peripheral blood. The receptor chain draws on TRBV21-1 and TRBJ2-7; the listed D gene, TRBD2, was not tested against the DNA. TRBV21-1 is a pseudogene. The nucleotides are TGTGCCGGCGACTCTCCGGGACTGAGCTCCTACGAGCAGTACTTC. This sequence encodes CAGDSPGLSSYEQYF.